This is a list of T cell receptor beta chains from one sample in a study of blood T cells in healthy people across ages. Via MiXCR, TCRdb re-called the 5' RACE reads, giving one row per CDR3 protein. Among about 650,000 distinct CDR3 sequences listed, 32% were seen once. Sequenced: blood. Receptors originate from a woman older than 75 in good health. Both conserved end residues are part of each CDR3. Fields, in order: J gene, V gene, clone size, D gene, CDR3 protein, CDR3 DNA. A D gene is named only where the DNA matches it firmly. Clone size is given for some rows only: seen once, a few or many times, or a class if the clone is expanded.

>TRBJ2-5|TRBV7-2|many|TRBD1
CASSRGTGYGETQYF
TGTGCCAGCAGCCGAGGGACAGGCTACGGGGAGACCCAGTACTTC
>TRBJ2-1|TRBV5-1|many|-
CASSLDANEQFF
TGCGCCAGCAGCTTGGACGCGAATGAGCAGTTCTTC
>TRBJ2-1|TRBV5-8|many|TRBD2
CASSERLAGDYNEQFF
TGTGCCAGCAGCGAAAGACTAGCGGGAGACTACAATGAGCAGTTCTTC
>TRBJ1-2|TRBV2|many|TRBD1
CASSRTGTANYGYTF
TGTGCCAGCAGTCGGACAGGGACGGCTAACTATGGCTACACCTTC
>TRBJ2-7|TRBV12-3/TRBV12-4|many|TRBD1
CASSVRQGLYEQYF
TGTGCCAGCAGTGTCCGACAGGGCCTCTACGAGCAGTACTTC
>TRBJ1-1|TRBV5-1|-|TRBD1
CANSSGTGGSAFF
TGTGCCAACAGTTCCGGGACAGGGGGCTCAGCTTTCTTT
>TRBJ2-7|TRBV4-2|many|TRBD2
CASSQSASGGAQNEQYF
TGTGCCAGCAGCCAGTCGGCTAGCGGGGGGGCCCAGAACGAGCAGTACTTC
>TRBJ2-7|TRBV6-6|many|TRBD2
CASSFLAGGHEQYF
TGTGCCAGCAGTTTCCTAGCGGGGGGACACGAGCAGTACTTC
>TRBJ2-5|TRBV6-5|many|TRBD1
CASSYGGQGKETQYF
TGTGCCAGCAGTTACGGGGGACAGGGGAAGGAGACCCAGTACTTC
>TRBJ1-3|TRBV18|-|-
CASSADSPGNTIYF
TGTGCCAGCTCAGCGGACAGCCCTGGAAACACCATATATTTT
>TRBJ2-4|TRBV4-2|-|TRBD2
CASSQVAGTSAYIQYF
TGTGCCAGCAGCCAAGTGGCCGGGACTAGTGCGTACATTCAGTACTTC
>TRBJ1-2|TRBV19|-|-
CASSIKGRSNYGYTF
TGTGCCAGTAGTATCAAAGGCAGGTCTAACTATGGCTACACCTTC
>TRBJ2-1|TRBV5-1|many|-
CASSFVGRDEQFF
TGCGCCAGCAGCTTTGTAGGGCGGGATGAGCAGTTCTTC
>TRBJ2-7|TRBV28|many|-
CASSLGGGGHEQYF
TGTGCCAGCAGTTTAGGAGGGGGCGGCCACGAGCAGTACTTC
>TRBJ2-1|TRBV7-2|many|-
CASTRGRGNNEQFF
TGTGCCAGCACACGGGGTAGGGGTAACAATGAGCAGTTCTTC
>TRBJ2-5|TRBV6-5|-|TRBD1
CASSWGRQGRETQYF
TGTGCCAGCAGTTGGGGGAGACAGGGGAGAGAGACCCAGTACTTC
>TRBJ2-1|TRBV24-1|-|TRBD2
CATSDLNGGSYNEQIF
TGTGCCACCAGTGATTTAAACGGGGGGTCCTACAATGAGCAGATCTTC
>TRBJ1-5|TRBV7-9|many|-
CASSLDIGRDMPQHF
TGTGCCAGCAGCTTAGATATAGGCAGAGATATGCCCCAGCATTTT
>TRBJ2-5|TRBV20-1|many|TRBD2
CSARSARGGGPGTQYF
TGCAGTGCTAGATCGGCCCGGGGGGGGGGCCCTGGAACCCAGTACTTC
>TRBJ1-1|TRBV7-8|-|-
CASSLVFQGGNTEAFF
TGTGCCAGCAGCTTAGTTTTCCAGGGCGGGAACACTGAAGCTTTCTTT
>TRBJ2-3|TRBV7-2|-|-
CASSFGGMTDTQYF
TGTGCCAGCAGCTTTGGCGGGATGACAGATACGCAGTATTTT
>TRBJ1-1|TRBV30|-|-
CAWGQNTEAFF
TGTGCCTGGGGACAGAACACTGAAGCTTTCTTT
>TRBJ2-1|TRBV2|many|-
CASSAREAYNEQFF
TGTGCCAGCAGTGCCAGGGAGGCCTACAATGAGCAGTTCTTC
>TRBJ1-2|TRBV2|many|-
CASSRDPNYGYTF
TGTGCCAGCAGCAGGGATCCTAACTATGGCTACACCTTC
>TRBJ2-3|TRBV7-9|-|-
CASSRAGPTGTQYF
TGTGCCAGTAGCAGGGCAGGGCCGACAGGTACGCAGTATTTT
>TRBJ1-1|TRBV20-1|-|-
CSAREPDDTGVAFF
TGCAGTGCTAGAGAGCCAGACGACACGGGGGTAGCTTTCTTT
>TRBJ2-7|TRBV4-3|-|TRBD1
CASSQEHRGAARSHEQYF
TGCGCCAGCAGCCAAGAGCACAGGGGGGCAGCCCGGAGCCACGAGCAGTACTTC
>TRBJ1-2|TRBV6-2/TRBV6-3|many|-
CASSYQLYGYTF
TGTGCCAGCAGTTACCAACTCTATGGCTACACCTTC
>TRBJ1-6|TRBV20-1|-|-
CSARYIRDNSPLHF
TGCAGTGCTAGGTACATTAGGGATAATTCACCCCTCCACTTT
>TRBJ1-1|TRBV7-9|-|-
CASSPGTTPNTEAFF
TGTGCCAGCAGCCCAGGGACAACTCCGAACACTGAAGCTTTCTTT